This T cell receptor (beta chain) was observed in a study of T cells after yellow fever vaccination. TCRdb re-called the 5' RACE reads with MiXCR, one entry per CDR3 protein. In the table there are a few hundred thousand distinct CDR3 sequences, less than 3.5% of which are singletons. The CDR3 length is 15 residues. Trimming pared 4 bases from V and 3 bases from J, leaving 16 bases between. Germline V gene sequence: CDR1 KGHSH, CDR2 LQKENI. This clonotype originated in a man aged 18-30 years who received the YFV17D yellow fever vaccine. The chain combines TRBV18 with TRBJ2-7, with D maybe TRBD1 (5 bases). Sequenced here: CD4+ T cells sorted from PBMCs, sampled 10 days after the yellow fever booster vaccination. CDR3: CASSLGHLEIYEQYF. In DNA, the CDR3 is TGTGCCAGCTCACTCGGACACCTGGAGATCTACGAGCAGTACTTC.